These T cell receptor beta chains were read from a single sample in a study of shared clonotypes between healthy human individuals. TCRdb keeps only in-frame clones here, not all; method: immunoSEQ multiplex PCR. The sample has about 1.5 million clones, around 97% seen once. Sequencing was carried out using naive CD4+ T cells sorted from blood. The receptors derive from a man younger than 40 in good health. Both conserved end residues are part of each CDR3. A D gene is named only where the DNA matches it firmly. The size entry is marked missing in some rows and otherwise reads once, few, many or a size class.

CASSEILTGQTQYF,TGTGCCAGCAGTGAAATCTTGACAGGGCAGACCCAGTACTTC,TRBJ2-5,-,TRBD1,TRBV2
CASSLVVWGATEAFF,TGTGCCAGCAGCTTAGTGGTCTGGGGGGCCACTGAAGCTTTCTTT,TRBJ1-1,once,-,TRBV7-2
CASSEGILDTQYF,TGTGCCAGCAGTGAAGGAATACTAGATACGCAGTATTTT,TRBJ2-3,once,-,TRBV6-4
CASSPLLANYGYTF,TGTGCCAGCAGCCCACTCTTAGCTAACTATGGCTACACCTTC,TRBJ1-2,-,-,TRBV7-2
CASSLPPNEKLFF,TGTGCCAGCAGCTTGCCCCCGAATGAAAAACTGTTTTTT,TRBJ1-4,-,-,TRBV5-4
CASSFGRGPTEQYF,TGTGCCAGCAGCTTTGGTAGAGGGCCCACCGAGCAGTACTTC,TRBJ2-7,-,-,TRBV5-4
CASRDRGPNSSYNEQFF,TGCGCCAGCAGGGACAGGGGGCCCAATAGCTCCTACAATGAGCAGTTCTTC,TRBJ2-1,-,TRBD1,TRBV10-1
CASSVGRGAYNEQFF,TGTGCCAGCAGCGTAGGCAGGGGAGCCTACAATGAGCAGTTCTTC,TRBJ2-1,-,-,TRBV9
CASSPPGHSYEQYF,TGTGCCAGCTCACCACCGGGACATTCCTACGAGCAGTACTTC,TRBJ2-7,-,-,TRBV18
CASSLTTGEAYEQYF,TGTGCCAGCAGCTTAACTACAGGGGAGGCCTACGAGCAGTACTTC,TRBJ2-7,-,-,TRBV7-8
CASSLARDRWYNEQFF,TGTGCCAGCAGTTTGGCCCGGGACAGGTGGTACAATGAGCAGTTCTTC,TRBJ2-1,-,TRBD1,TRBV28
CSVQTGNTGELFF,TGCAGCGTTCAGACAGGGAACACCGGGGAGCTGTTTTTT,TRBJ2-2,-,-,TRBV29-1
CASSLTSGRWAGELFF,TGTGCCAGCAGCCTGACTAGCGGGAGATGGGCCGGGGAGCTGTTTTTT,TRBJ2-2,-,TRBD2,TRBV7-8
CASSLGGRPETQYF,TGTGCCAGCAGCTTGGGCGGGAGGCCTGAGACCCAGTACTTC,TRBJ2-5,-,TRBD2,TRBV5-8
CASRDNYIQYF,TGTGCCAGCAGAGACAATTACATTCAGTACTTC,TRBJ2-4,-,-,TRBV6-5
CASRPYGPPDTQYF,TGCGCCAGCAGACCTTACGGACCCCCAGATACGCAGTATTTT,TRBJ2-3,once,-,TRBV5-1
CASSLVGPKMNTEAFF,TGTGCCAGCAGCTTAGTGGGGCCTAAGATGAACACTGAAGCTTTCTTT,TRBJ1-1,-,-,TRBV11-2
CASSARHIYEQYF,TGTGCCAGCAGTGCTCGGCACATCTACGAGCAGTACTTC,TRBJ2-7,-,-,TRBV6-1
CASSERVGGRNNEQFF,TGCGCCAGCAGTGAGAGGGTGGGAGGCAGAAACAATGAGCAGTTCTTC,TRBJ2-1,-,-,TRBV10-1
CASSSAGGTSGLSYEQYF,TGTGCCAGCAGCTCAGCGGGAGGGACTAGCGGGCTGTCCTACGAGCAGTACTTC,TRBJ2-7,-,TRBD2,TRBV7-6
CASSFGLQRRADTQYF,TGTGCCAGCAGTTTCGGGCTGCAGCGGCGGGCAGATACGCAGTATTTT,TRBJ2-3,-,-,TRBV27
CASSSTFGSSYEQYF,TGTGCCAGCAGCTCGACTTTCGGGTCTTCCTACGAGCAGTACTTC,TRBJ2-7,-,-,TRBV5-6
CASSQGPQRGEKLFF,TGTGCCAGCAGCCAAGGGCCCCAGAGGGGTGAAAAACTGTTTTTT,TRBJ1-4,-,-,TRBV7-2
CASREGLAGSYEQYF,TGTGCCAGCAGGGAGGGACTAGCGGGCTCTTACGAGCAGTACTTC,TRBJ2-7,once,TRBD2,TRBV5-5
CASSPPPGGPYEQYF,TGTGCCAGCAGTCCCCCCCCGGGAGGGCCTTACGAGCAGTACTTC,TRBJ2-7,-,TRBD2,TRBV28
CASSEGSSGNTIYF,TGCGCCAGCAGCGAAGGGAGCTCTGGAAACACCATATATTTT,TRBJ1-3,-,-,TRBV5-1
CASSVAAGANYEQYF,TGTGCCAGCAGCGTAGCCGCGGGGGCTAACTACGAGCAGTACTTC,TRBJ2-7,-,-,TRBV9
CATSRDDTGELFF,TGTGCCACCAGCAGAGACGACACCGGGGAGCTGTTTTTT,TRBJ2-2,-,-,TRBV15
CANGSGYEQYF,TGTGCAAATGGATCCGGGTACGAGCAGTACTTC,TRBJ2-7,-,-,TRBV6-1
CASSRLYTGSGQANEKLFF,TGCGCCAGCAGCCGTCTCTATACGGGGTCGGGTCAGGCTAATGAAAAACTGTTTTTT,TRBJ1-4,-,-,TRBV4-1
CASSPGISNQPQHF,TGTGCCAGCTCACCAGGGATTAGCAATCAGCCCCAGCATTTT,TRBJ1-5,once,-,TRBV18
CASSLRGQHSGANVLTF,TGTGCCAGTAGCCTTCGGGGACAACACTCTGGGGCCAACGTCCTGACTTTC,TRBJ2-6,-,-,TRBV19
CASSSHLPGTSSYF,TGTGCCAGCAGCTCCCATCTTCCCGGGACTAGCTCGTACTTC,TRBJ2-7,-,TRBD2,TRBV7-2
CSVEANGEKLFF,TGCAGCGTTGAAGCAAATGGGGAAAAACTGTTTTTT,TRBJ1-4,once,-,TRBV29-1
CASSSRTVPTSSYNEQFF,TGTGCCAGCAGCTCCCGGACTGTACCTACGAGCTCCTACAATGAGCAGTTCTTC,TRBJ2-1,-,-,TRBV7-8
CASSAKGFFLPGELFF,TGTGCCAGCAGCGCGAAAGGGTTCTTCCTTCCCGGGGAGCTGTTTTTT,TRBJ2-2,-,-,TRBV2
CASSEWKQPYEQYF,TGCGCCAGCAGTGAGTGGAAACAGCCCTACGAGCAGTACTTC,TRBJ2-7,-,-,TRBV10-2
CASSLLAGSYEQYF,TGTGCCAGCAGCTTATTGGCAGGGTCCTACGAGCAGTACTTC,TRBJ2-7,-,-,TRBV7-2
CASSFAVTDTQYF,TGCGCCAGCAGCTTTGCTGTCACAGATACGCAGTATTTT,TRBJ2-3,-,-,TRBV5-1
CASSIKDTQYF,TGTGCCAGTAGTATAAAGGATACGCAGTATTTT,TRBJ2-3,-,-,TRBV19